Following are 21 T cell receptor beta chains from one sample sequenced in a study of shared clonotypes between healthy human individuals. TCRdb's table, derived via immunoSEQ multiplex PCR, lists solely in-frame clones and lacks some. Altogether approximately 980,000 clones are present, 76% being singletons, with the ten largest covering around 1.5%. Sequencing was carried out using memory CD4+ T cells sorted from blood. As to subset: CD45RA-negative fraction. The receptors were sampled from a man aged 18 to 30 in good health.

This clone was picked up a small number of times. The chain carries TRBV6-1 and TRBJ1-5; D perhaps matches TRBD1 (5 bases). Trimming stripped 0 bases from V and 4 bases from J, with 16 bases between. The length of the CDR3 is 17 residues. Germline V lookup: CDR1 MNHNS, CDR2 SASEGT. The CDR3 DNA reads TGTGCCAGCAGTGAAGCTGACGGGGGGATTGGGAATCAGCCCCAGCATTTT. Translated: CASSEADGGIGNQPQHF.

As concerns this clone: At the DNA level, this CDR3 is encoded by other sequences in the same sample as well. The CDR3 loop reads CASSYNTDTQYF. In nucleotides, the CDR3 is TGCGCCAGCAGCTATAACACAGATACGCAGTATTTT. This chain links TRBV5-1 with TRBJ2-3; D call uncertain. This CDR3 spans 12 amino acids. The ends were cut back, 3 bases at V and 2 bases at J, with 4 bases in the middle. CDR1 is SGHRS, CDR2 YFSETQ, per germline.

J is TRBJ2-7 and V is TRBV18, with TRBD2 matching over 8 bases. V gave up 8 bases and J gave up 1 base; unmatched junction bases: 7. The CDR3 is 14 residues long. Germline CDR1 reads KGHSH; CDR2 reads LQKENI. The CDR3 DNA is TGTGCCAGCACCCCGGCTAGCGGGTCCTACGAGCAGTACTTC. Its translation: CASTPASGSYEQYF. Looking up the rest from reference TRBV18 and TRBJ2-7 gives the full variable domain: NAGVMQNPRHLVRRRGQEARLRCSPMKGHSHVYWYRQLPEEGLKFMVYLQKENIIDESGMPKERFSAEFPKEGPSILRIQQVVRGDSAAYFCASTPASGSYEQYFGPGTRLTVT.

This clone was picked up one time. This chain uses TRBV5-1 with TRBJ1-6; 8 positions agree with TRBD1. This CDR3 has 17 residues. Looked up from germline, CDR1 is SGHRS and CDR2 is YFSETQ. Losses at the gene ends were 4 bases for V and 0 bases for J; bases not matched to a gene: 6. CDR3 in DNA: TGCGCCAGCAGCCGGACAGGGTTCGACTCCTATAATTCACCCCTCCACTTT. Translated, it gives CASSRTGFDSYNSPLHF.

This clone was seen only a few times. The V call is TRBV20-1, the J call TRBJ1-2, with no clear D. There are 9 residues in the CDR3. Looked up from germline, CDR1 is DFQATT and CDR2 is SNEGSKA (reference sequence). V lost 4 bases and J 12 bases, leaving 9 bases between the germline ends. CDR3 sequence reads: CSATLRDTF. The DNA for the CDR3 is TGCAGTGCTACCCTCCGGGACACCTTC.

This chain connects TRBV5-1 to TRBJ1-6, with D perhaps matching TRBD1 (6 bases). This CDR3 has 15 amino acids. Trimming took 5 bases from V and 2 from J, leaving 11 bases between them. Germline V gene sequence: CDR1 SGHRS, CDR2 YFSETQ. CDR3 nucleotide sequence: TGCGCCAGCAGTGCGGGGGCTGCCTATAATTCACCCCTCCACTTT. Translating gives CASSAGAAYNSPLHF.

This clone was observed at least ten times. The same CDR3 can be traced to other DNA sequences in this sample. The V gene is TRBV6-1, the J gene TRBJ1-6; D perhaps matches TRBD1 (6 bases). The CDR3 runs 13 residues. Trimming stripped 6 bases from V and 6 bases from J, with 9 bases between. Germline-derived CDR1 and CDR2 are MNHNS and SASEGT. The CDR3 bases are TGTGCCAGCAGGAGGGACACTAATTCACCCCTCCACTTT. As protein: CASRRDTNSPLHF.

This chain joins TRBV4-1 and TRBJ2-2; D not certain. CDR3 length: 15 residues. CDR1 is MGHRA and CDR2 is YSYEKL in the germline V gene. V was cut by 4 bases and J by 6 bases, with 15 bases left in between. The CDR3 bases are TGCGCCAGCAGCCCCCCGGGTAGTTTGCCCGGGGAGCTGTTTTTT. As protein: CASSPPGSLPGELFF.

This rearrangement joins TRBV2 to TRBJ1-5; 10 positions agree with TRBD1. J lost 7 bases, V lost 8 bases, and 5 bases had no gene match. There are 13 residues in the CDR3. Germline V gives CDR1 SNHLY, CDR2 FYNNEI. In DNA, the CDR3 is TGTGCCAGCGACCGGGACAGGGGACAGCCCCAGCATTTT. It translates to CASDRDRGQPQHF.

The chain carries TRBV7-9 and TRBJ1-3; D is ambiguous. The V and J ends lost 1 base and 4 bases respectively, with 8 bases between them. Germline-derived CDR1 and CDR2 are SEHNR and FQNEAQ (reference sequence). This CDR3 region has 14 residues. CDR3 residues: CASSLDVMGNTIYF. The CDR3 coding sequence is TGTGCCAGCAGCTTAGATGTAATGGGAAACACCATATATTTT.

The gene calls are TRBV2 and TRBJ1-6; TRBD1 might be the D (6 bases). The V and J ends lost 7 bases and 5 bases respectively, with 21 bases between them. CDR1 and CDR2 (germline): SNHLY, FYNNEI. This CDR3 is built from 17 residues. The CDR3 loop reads CASTTGGSFSDNSPLHF. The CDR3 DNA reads TGTGCCAGCACGACGGGGGGCTCATTCTCGGATAATTCACCCCTCCACTTT.

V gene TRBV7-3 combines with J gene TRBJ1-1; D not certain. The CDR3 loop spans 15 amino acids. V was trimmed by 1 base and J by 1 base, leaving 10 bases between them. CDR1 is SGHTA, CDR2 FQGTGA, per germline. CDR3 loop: CASSLNGSPNTEAFF. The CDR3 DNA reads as TGTGCCAGCAGCTTAAATGGGTCCCCGAACACTGAAGCTTTCTTT. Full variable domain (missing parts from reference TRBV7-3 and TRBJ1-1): GAGVSQTPSNKVTEKGKYVELRCDPISGHTALYWYRQSLGQGPEFLIYFQGTGAADDSGLPNDRFFAVRPEGSVSTLKIQRTERGDSAVYLCASSLNGSPNTEAFFGQGTRLTVV.

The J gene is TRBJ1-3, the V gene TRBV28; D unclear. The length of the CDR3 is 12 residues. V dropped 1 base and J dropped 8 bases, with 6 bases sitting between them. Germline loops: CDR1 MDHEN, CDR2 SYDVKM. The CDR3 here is CASSLFRDTIYF. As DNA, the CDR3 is TGTGCCAGCAGTTTATTTCGAGACACCATATATTTT.

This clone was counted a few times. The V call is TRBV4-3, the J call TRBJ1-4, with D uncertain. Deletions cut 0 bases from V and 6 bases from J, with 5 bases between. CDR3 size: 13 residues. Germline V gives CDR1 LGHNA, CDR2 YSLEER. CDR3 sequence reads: CASSQDRDEKLFF. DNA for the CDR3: TGCGCCAGCAGCCAAGATCGGGATGAAAAACTGTTTTTT.

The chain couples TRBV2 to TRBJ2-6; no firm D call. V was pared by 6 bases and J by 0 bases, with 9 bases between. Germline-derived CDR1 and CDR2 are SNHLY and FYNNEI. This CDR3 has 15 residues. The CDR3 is CASRREDSGANVLTF. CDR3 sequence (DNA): TGTGCCAGCAGAAGAGAAGACTCTGGGGCCAACGTCCTGACTTTC.

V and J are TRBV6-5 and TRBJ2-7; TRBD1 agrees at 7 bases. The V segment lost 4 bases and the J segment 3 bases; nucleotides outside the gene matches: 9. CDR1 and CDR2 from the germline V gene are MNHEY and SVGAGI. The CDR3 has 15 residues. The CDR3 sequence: CASSSSGTDGYEQYF. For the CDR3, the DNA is TGTGCCAGCAGTTCTTCCGGGACAGACGGCTACGAGCAGTACTTC.

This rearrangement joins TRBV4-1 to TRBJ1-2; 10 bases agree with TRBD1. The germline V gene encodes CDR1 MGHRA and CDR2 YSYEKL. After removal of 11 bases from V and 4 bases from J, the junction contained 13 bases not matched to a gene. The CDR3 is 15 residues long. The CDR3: CACSGTGVPLYGYTF. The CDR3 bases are TGCGCCTGCTCCGGGACAGGGGTACCCCTCTATGGCTACACCTTC.

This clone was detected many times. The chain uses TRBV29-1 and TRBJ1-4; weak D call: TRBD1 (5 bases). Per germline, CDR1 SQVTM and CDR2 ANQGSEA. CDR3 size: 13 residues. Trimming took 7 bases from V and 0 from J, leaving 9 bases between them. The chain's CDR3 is CSAGGATNEKLFF. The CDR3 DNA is TGCAGCGCCGGGGGTGCAACTAATGAAAAACTGTTTTTT.

The CDR3 nucleotides read TGCAGCGTTGTGGACCGGGGGACCCAGTACTTC. Its protein is CSVVDRGTQYF. The V gene is TRBV29-1, the J gene TRBJ2-5, with D perhaps matching TRBD2 (5 bases). Germline CDR1 reads SQVTM; CDR2 reads ANQGSEA. V gave up 4 bases and J gave up 7 bases, with 10 bases separating them. The CDR3 sequence is 11 residues long. The full variable domain, in which reference TRBV29-1 and TRBJ2-5 provide the parts outside the CDR3, is SAVISQKPSRDICQRGTSLTIQCQVDSQVTMMFWYRQQPGQSLTLIATANQGSEATYESGFVIDKFPISRPNLTFSTLTVSNMSPEDSSIYLCSVVDRGTQYFGPGTRLLVL.

DNA of the CDR3: TGTGCCAGCAGTCCCCGCGGCAAGGGAACAATGAACACTGAAGCTTTCTTT. Translating gives CASSPRGKGTMNTEAFF. V is TRBV28 and J is TRBJ1-1; D not certain. The CDR3 extends over 17 amino acids. Germline CDR1 reads MDHEN; CDR2 reads SYDVKM. Trimming cost V 5 bases and J 0 bases, with 19 bases left between them.

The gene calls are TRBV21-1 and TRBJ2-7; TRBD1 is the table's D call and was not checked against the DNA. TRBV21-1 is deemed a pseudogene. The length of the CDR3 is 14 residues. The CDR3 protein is CASSNTDRGYEQYF. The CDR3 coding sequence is TGTGCCAGCAGCAACACCGACAGGGGCTACGAGCAGTACTTC.